One and the same sample provided the 27 T cell receptor beta chains below, sequenced in a study of T cells in Graves' hyperthyroidism and ophthalmopathy. There were TCR beta CDR3 regions amplified from RNA transcripts. HTBI primers drove first-round RT-PCR of the TCR CDR3. TCRdb reanalysed the multiplex PCR reads using MiXCR and keeps one entry per CDR3 protein. The table lists over 700,000 distinct CDR3 sequences, around 39% of them singletons, with 8.9% in the top ten. Sequencing was performed on blood. The origin of the receptors is a man between 18 and 35 years old with Graves' hyperthyroidism.

This clonotype occurred a few times. V usage is TRBV7-9 and J usage is TRBJ1-6; the D gene is possibly TRBD1 (5 bases). The CDR3 has 17 residues. V shed 5 bases and J shed 3 bases, with 17 bases lying between them. Per the germline V gene, CDR1 is SEHNR and CDR2 is FQNEAQ (reference sequence). CDR3 protein: CASSRDLDRDYNSPLHF. The DNA for the CDR3 is TGTGCCAGCAGCCGAGACTTAGACAGAGACTATAATTCACCCCTCCACTTT. Supplemented by reference TRBV7-9 and TRBJ1-6, the full variable domain reads DTGVSQNPRHKITKRGQNVTFRCDPISEHNRLYWYRQTLGQGPEFLTYFQNEAQLEKSRLLSDRFSAERPKGSFSTLEIQRTEQGDSAMYLCASSRDLDRDYNSPLHFGNGTRLTVT.

This chain connects TRBV7-2 to TRBJ2-7, with D tentatively TRBD2 (6 bases). Trimming pared 3 bases from V and 4 bases from J, leaving 19 bases between. CDR1 and CDR2 from the germline V gene are SGHTA and FQGNSA. The CDR3 covers 16 residues. This CDR3 reads CASSFTTGRGLYEQYF. The CDR3 DNA reads as TGTGCCAGCAGCTTCACTACAGGCCGGGGACTTTACGAGCAGTACTTC.

This clonotype was observed a handful of times. One end of the junction fails to match germline, which may point to a read error. CDR3 sequence (DNA): TGTGCCAGCAGCTTACAGGGGGATTTT. This encodes CASSLQGDF. This chain joins TRBV9 and TRBJ2-2; 8 bases align to TRBD1. The CDR3 length is 9 residues. Germline V gene data show CDR1 as SGDLS and CDR2 as YYNGEE.

This clonotype came up a few times. This chain joins TRBV7-2 and TRBJ2-7, with D maybe TRBD2 (5 bases). Germline V gene sequence: CDR1 SGHTA, CDR2 FQGNSA. V shed 5 bases and J shed 3 bases, with 11 bases lying between them. The CDR3 is 13 amino acids. DNA of the CDR3: TGTGCCAGCAGCGCGGACTCTTACTACGAGCAGTACTTC. It is translated as CASSADSYYEQYF.

Points on this clonotype: The CDR3 does not end in the conserved phenylalanine or tryptophan, so this is likely a read error. The rearrangement joins TRBV10-2 to TRBJ2-5; D gene ambiguous. Per the germline V gene, CDR1 is WSHSY and CDR2 is SAAADI. Trimming cost V 6 bases and J 5 bases, with 4 bases left between them. This CDR3 comprises 10 residues. CDR3 sequence reads: CASRGETQYL. CDR3 bases: TGCGCCAGCAGAGGGGAGACCCAGTACTTG.

This clonotype was found many times. The chain joins TRBV2 to TRBJ1-4, with TRBD1 matching over 9 bases. The CDR3 sequence is 16 residues long. CDR1 and CDR2 from the germline V gene are SNHLY and FYNNEI. V lost 10 bases and J lost 0; bases outside the gene matches: 9. CDR3 loop: CATADRGVATNEKLFF. The CDR3 DNA is TGTGCCACTGCGGACAGGGGAGTTGCAACTAATGAAAAACTGTTTTTT.

Comments on this clonotype: A much more abundant neighbour one base away suggests this may be a read error. This chain joins TRBV7-8 and TRBJ1-4, with 8 bases matching TRBD1. Germline loops: CDR1 SGHVS, CDR2 FQNEAQ. The trim removed 4 bases at V and 6 bases at J, leaving 7 bases unmatched. CDR3 length equals 15 residues. CDR3 nucleotide sequence: TGTGCCAGCAGCTCAGTGGACAGGGAGGATGAAAAACTGTTTTTT. Translated: CASSSVDREDEKLFF.

The J gene is TRBJ1-2, the V gene TRBV2, with 9 bases matching TRBD1. The CDR3 spans 15 residues. Per germline, CDR1 SNHLY and CDR2 FYNNEI. V lost 9 bases and J lost 2; bases outside the gene matches: 10. The CDR3 region has the DNA TGTGCCAGAGGAGCACCGGGACAGGGAAACTATGGCTACACCTTC. This gives the protein CARGAPGQGNYGYTF.

The V gene is TRBV7-8, the J gene TRBJ1-5; D is perhaps TRBD1 (6 bases). The CDR3 length is 16 residues. Looked up from germline, CDR1 is SGHVS and CDR2 is FQNEAQ. The V gene lost 6 bases and the J gene lost 8 bases, with 23 bases spanning the gap. The DNA for the CDR3 is TGTGCCAGCAGTGATCATTGGGCAGCGGGGGCAGAGCCCCAGCATTTT. Its translation: CASSDHWAAGAEPQHF.

This chain joins TRBV4-3 and TRBJ1-3; no reliable D call. Trimming took off 8 bases at V and 1 base at J, with 18 bases between the two ends. Germline-derived CDR1 and CDR2 are LGHNA and YSLEER. There are 16 residues in the CDR3. The CDR3 here is CASGPTWGDSGNTIYF. CDR3 in DNA: TGCGCCAGCGGGCCGACATGGGGTGATTCTGGAAACACCATATATTTT.

The chain recombines TRBV12-3 or TRBV12-4 with TRBJ2-5; D is perhaps TRBD2 (6 bases). The CDR3 contains 14 residues. Deletions cut 4 bases from V and 2 bases from J, with 11 bases between. CDR3 region: CASSSRGLQETQYF. For the CDR3, the DNA is TGTGCCAGCAGTTCCCGGGGACTTCAAGAGACCCAGTACTTC.

This clonotype was picked up many times. V usage is TRBV7-9 and J usage is TRBJ2-2; 11 bases match TRBD2. The CDR3 runs 16 residues. Trimming removed 1 base from V and 3 bases from J; junction bases left unmatched: 1. Per the germline V gene, CDR1 is SEHNR and CDR2 is FQNEAQ (reference sequence). For the CDR3, the DNA is TGTGCCAGCAGCTTAGTGGGACTAGCGGACACCGGGGAGCTGTTTTTT. This gives the protein CASSLVGLADTGELFF. Using reference TRBV7-9 and TRBJ2-2 for the parts outside the CDR3, the full variable domain is DTGVSQNPRHKITKRGQNVTFRCDPISEHNRLYWYRQTLGQGPEFLTYFQNEAQLEKSRLLSDRFSAERPKGSFSTLEIQRTEQGDSAMYLCASSLVGLADTGELFFGEGSRLTVL.

As to this clonotype: This sequence may be a read error, since a much larger clone differs from it by one base. The rearrangement joins TRBV7-9 to TRBJ1-4; TRBD1 matches 8 bases. The CDR3 contains 16 residues. Germline V gene lookup returns CDR1 SEHNR and CDR2 FQNEAQ (reference sequence). The V gene end was trimmed by 5 bases and the J gene end by 13 bases; junction bases not matched to a gene: 18. CDR3 DNA: TGTGCCAGCAGCGACGGAATCAGGACAGGGCTTACGGGACTGTTTTTT. Translated: CASSDGIRTGLTGLFF.

This clonotype was counted ten times or more. The chain carries TRBV6-6 and TRBJ1-1, with TRBD1 as a possible D gene (6 bases). The CDR3 runs 15 residues. V was pared by 2 bases and J by 5 bases, with 15 bases between. Per germline, CDR1 MNHNY and CDR2 SVGAGI (reference sequence). The CDR3 DNA reads as TGTGCCAGCAGTTACCCACAGGGAGGACGGACTGAAGCTTTCTTT. Translated: CASSYPQGGRTEAFF.

This chain joins TRBV25-1 and TRBJ1-1; the D gene is possibly TRBD1 (5 bases). The CDR3 is 15 residues long. Trimming removed 5 bases from V and 4 bases from J, with 17 bases in between. Germline V gene data show CDR1 as MGHDK and CDR2 as SYGVNS. The CDR3 coding sequence is TGTGCCAGCAGTTTAGTGGGGGGGTCCGGCACTGAAGCTTTCTTT. Translating gives CASSLVGGSGTEAFF.

This clonotype was found many times. V and J are TRBV7-2 and TRBJ2-5, with D perhaps being TRBD1 or TRBD2 (6 bases each). This CDR3 contains 16 residues. Germline assignment: CDR1 SGHTA and CDR2 FQGNSA. Trimming stripped 1 base from V and 5 bases from J, with 17 bases between. The CDR3 DNA reads TGTGCCAGCAGCTTAGGGTTGAGGGGGAGGTGGGAGACCCAGTACTTC. It encodes CASSLGLRGRWETQYF.

In its sample, this clonotype was seen many times. This chain joins TRBV20-1 and TRBJ1-1, with D possibly matching TRBD1 (5 bases). Germline-derived CDR1 and CDR2 are DFQATT and SNEGSKA (reference sequence). The V gene lost 5 bases and the J gene lost 7 bases, with 11 bases spanning the gap. The CDR3 runs 11 residues. CDR3 residues: CSAPWGNEAFF. CDR3 bases: TGCAGTGCTCCTTGGGGGAATGAAGCTTTCTTT.

With respect to this clonotype: This is likely a read error, given that the CDR3 carries no conserved phenylalanine or tryptophan at its end. No DNA is shown, since the ends of the CDR3 on it are uncertain; the CDR3 is the one TCRdb lists. The chain uses TRBV15 and TRBJ2-7. Counting both end residues, the CDR3 totals 8 amino acids. Germline-derived CDR1 and CDR2 are LNHNV and YYDKDF (reference sequence). CDR3 in amino acids: CATSREAT.

The chain carries TRBV7-2 and TRBJ2-7, with D perhaps matching TRBD1 or TRBD2 (5 bases each). The CDR3 runs to 14 residues. From germline, CDR1 is SGHTA and CDR2 FQGNSA. Trimming took off 3 bases at V and 3 bases at J, with 12 bases between the two ends. Here the CDR3 reads CASSFGRDLYEQYF. CDR3 coding DNA: TGTGCCAGCAGCTTCGGAAGGGACCTCTACGAGCAGTACTTC.

In its sample, this clonotype was seen a few times. This chain joins TRBV11-3 and TRBJ2-5; the D gene could be TRBD1 or TRBD2 (5 bases each). V dropped 5 bases and J dropped 1 base, with 17 bases sitting between them. From germline, CDR1 is SGHNT and CDR2 YENEEA. This CDR3 is built from 16 residues. CDR3 sequence reads: CASSVLPGTTQETQYF. DNA of the CDR3: TGTGCCAGCAGCGTTCTCCCCGGGACGACCCAAGAGACCCAGTACTTC.

This clonotype has only one observation. Relative to the germline gene, one junction end is altered; a read error may explain this. The V gene is TRBV7-2, the J gene TRBJ2-2; D is undetermined. The CDR3 has 13 amino acids. Germline V gives CDR1 SGHTA, CDR2 FQGNSA. The CDR3 DNA reads as TGCACCAGCAGCCAAGAGCAGGCCGGGGAGCTGTTTTTT. It translates to CTSSQEQAGELFF.

This clonotype was seen many times. CDR3 in DNA: TGCAGCGTTGAAGGGGGGTGGGCAGACGGGGACACTGAAGCTTTCTTT. This sequence encodes CSVEGGWADGDTEAFF. V and J are TRBV29-1 and TRBJ1-1; possible D gene TRBD1, 5 bases. CDR1 and CDR2 from the germline V gene are SQVTM and ANQGSEA. Trimming pared 1 base from V and 3 bases from J, leaving 18 bases between. The CDR3 is made up of 16 amino acids.

V usage is TRBV30 and J usage is TRBJ1-1; D call uncertain. The CDR3 contains 14 residues. CDR1 and CDR2 from the germline V gene are GTSNPN and SVGIG (reference sequence). V lost 0 bases, J lost 4 bases, and 12 bases lay in between. CDR3 sequence (DNA): TGTGCCTGGAGTGTCCTCCGGTCACCCACTGAAGCTTTCTTT. As protein: CAWSVLRSPTEAFF.

The V call is TRBV14, the J call TRBJ2-7; D is uncertain. This CDR3 region has 13 residues. CDR1 and CDR2 from the germline V gene are SGHDN and FVKESK. Trimming stripped 1 base from V and 8 bases from J, with 12 bases between. This CDR3 reads CASSQGDGIQQYF. CDR3 DNA sequence: TGTGCCAGCAGCCAAGGAGATGGCATCCAGCAGTACTTC.

The rearrangement links TRBV19 to TRBJ1-5; unclear D gene. V gave up 0 bases and J gave up 6 bases, with 6 bases separating them. This CDR3 has 13 amino acids. CDR1 is LNHDA and CDR2 is SQIVND in the germline V gene (reference sequence). CDR3 sequence: CASSIDPSQPQHF. CDR3 DNA: TGTGCCAGTAGTATAGACCCCTCTCAGCCCCAGCATTTT.

This clonotype was recorded a few times. V usage is TRBV19 and J usage is TRBJ2-7, with D possibly called TRBD1 or TRBD2 (5 bases each). CDR1 is LNHDA, CDR2 SQIVND, per germline (reference sequence). V was clipped by 1 base and J by 3 bases, with 13 bases between them. The CDR3 consists of 15 residues. The CDR3 region has the DNA TGTGCCAGTAGTATAGCGCCGAGGGGCGGCTACGAGCAGTACTTC. Translated, it gives CASSIAPRGGYEQYF.

For this clonotype: One end of the junction varies from germline; a read error may be responsible. V is TRBV19 and J is TRBJ2-2, with 10 bases matching TRBD1. Germline values: CDR1 LNHDA, CDR2 SQIVND (reference sequence). CDR3 length: 16 amino acids. The CDR3 sequence: CASSIRQGARTGGLFF. The CDR3 DNA follows: TGTGCCAGTAGTATACGACAGGGGGCTCGAACCGGGGGGCTGTTTTTT.